The TCR beta chain described here comes from a study of beta chain features in type 1 diabetes. Whole-study results and caveats: The VDJ junctions of type 1 diabetes patients carried fewer insertions and more deletions. Type 1 diabetes patients had moderately but significantly shorter TCRB CDR3s in all four CD4+ subsets.

Sorted cells reached over 95% purity in every population. The V segment lost 6 bases and the J segment 6 bases; nucleotides outside the gene matches: 4. Germline CDR1 reads SQVTM; CDR2 reads ANQGSEA. This CDR3 comprises 12 residues. On this clone itself: Antigen specificity is unknown. The sample has other DNA sequences that encode this CDR3 too.

The entirety of the isolated RNA underwent reverse transcription, so expressed TCRB transcripts were sequenced. Sequenced by immunoSEQ multiplex PCR; TCRdb stores in-frame clones only, minus some. This repertoire shows hundreds of thousands of clones, about 29% found once; its top ten account for around 0.065%. The gene calls are TRBV29-1 and TRBJ1-4; 7 bases align to TRBD1. The receptor was derived from a man in his late teens or twenties in good health. Sequencing was performed on naive CD4+ T cells from blood. The CDR3 region is CSVAGGDEKLFF. In nucleotides, the CDR3 is TGCAGCGTAGCAGGGGGGGATGAAAAACTGTTTTTT.